The 25 T cell receptor beta chains given below trace back to one sample, sequenced in a study of identical twins. Via MiXCR, TCRdb re-called the 5' RACE reads, giving one row per CDR3 protein. The sample has 220,000 or so distinct CDR3 sequences; 5.5% to 7% are singletons. These data also formed part of another study, on yellow fever vaccine responses in identical twins.

Source material: memory (CD45RO+) T cells sorted from blood. The receptors shown here come from a young woman in good health.

This clonotype was recorded at least ten times. J is TRBJ2-1 and V is TRBV6-5, with 10 bases matching TRBD2. V lost 6 bases and J lost 4; bases outside the gene matches: 9. The CDR3 is made up of 16 amino acids. CDR1 is MNHEY, CDR2 SVGAGI, per germline. This CDR3 is CASSYGTSATYNEQFF. CDR3 coding DNA: TGTGCCAGCAGCTATGGGACTAGCGCCACATACAATGAGCAGTTCTTC.

The chain links TRBV3-1 to TRBJ1-1; TRBD1 is a possible D gene (6 bases). Trimming pared 7 bases from V and 4 bases from J, leaving 16 bases between. The CDR3 is 14 residues long. Germline CDR1 is LGHDT and CDR2 is YNNKEL (reference sequence). The CDR3 DNA is TGTGCCAGCACGGTCGAGGCAGGGGCCACTGAAGCTTTCTTT. This codes for CASTVEAGATEAFF. Full variable domain (outside the CDR3, taken from reference TRBV3-1 and TRBJ1-1): DTAVSQTPKYLVTQMGNDKSIKCEQNLGHDTMYWYKQDSKKFLKIMFSYNNKELIINETVPNRFSPKSPDKAHLNLHINSLELGDSAVYFCASTVEAGATEAFFGQGTRLTVV.

The chain carries TRBV20-1 and TRBJ2-1; 8 bases line up with TRBD2. The CDR3 covers 14 residues. Losses at the gene ends were 5 bases for V and 4 bases for J; bases not matched to a gene: 7. CDR1 is DFQATT and CDR2 is SNEGSKA in the germline V gene (reference sequence). In nucleotides, the CDR3 is TGCAGTGCTCCTGTAGCGGGGCGATACAATGAGCAGTTCTTC. It is translated as CSAPVAGRYNEQFF.

This clonotype was observed many times. The rearrangement joins TRBV5-1 to TRBJ1-3, with TRBD1 as a possible D gene (5 bases). Germline V gene sequence: CDR1 SGHRS, CDR2 YFSETQ. V lost 0 bases and J lost 0, with 7 bases in between. The CDR3 loop spans 15 amino acids. The CDR3: CASSLAGASGNTIYF. Written as DNA, the CDR3 is TGCGCCAGCAGCTTGGCCGGGGCCTCTGGAAACACCATATATTTT.

There are many counts of this clonotype. V is TRBV2 and J is TRBJ1-6, with 8 bases fitting TRBD1. The CDR3 sequence is 15 residues long. With 6 bases clipped from V and 7 bases from J, the junction kept 8 bases outside the gene matches. Per the germline V gene, CDR1 is SNHLY and CDR2 is FYNNEI. As DNA, the CDR3 is TGTGCCAGCAGAACGGACAGGGCACCCAATTCACCCCTCCACTTT. Translating gives CASRTDRAPNSPLHF.

This clonotype occurred a few times. V is TRBV24-1 and J is TRBJ2-7, with TRBD2 matching 10 bases. CDR3 length equals 15 residues. J lost 7 bases, V lost 1 base, and 6 bases had no gene match. Germline values: CDR1 KGHDR, CDR2 SFDVKD. The CDR3 spells CATSDFTSGIDEQYF. As DNA, the CDR3 is TGTGCCACCAGTGATTTTACTAGCGGGATCGATGAGCAGTACTTC.

The sample holds many counts of this clonotype. V gene TRBV28 combines with J gene TRBJ1-2; D is perhaps TRBD1 (5 bases). The CDR3 runs to 14 residues. V was clipped by 5 bases and J by 4 bases, with 14 bases between them. Germline assignment: CDR1 MDHEN and CDR2 SYDVKM. The CDR3: CASSTTGFIYGYTF. CDR3 nucleotides: TGTGCCAGCAGTACAACAGGATTCATCTATGGCTACACCTTC.

This clonotype was found a few times. This rearrangement joins TRBV25-1 to TRBJ1-1; D is unresolved. CDR1 is MGHDK and CDR2 is SYGVNS in the germline V gene. Trimming shortened V by 7 bases and J by 10 bases, and 19 bases separated the two germline ends. This CDR3 has 13 amino acids. The CDR3 region has the DNA TGTGCCAGCACCCCCCGGGTCGGAGACCGAGCTTTCTTT. It yields the protein CASTPRVGDRAFF. Filled out from reference TRBV25-1 and TRBJ1-1, the complete variable domain reads EADIYQTPRYLVIGTGKKITLECSQTMGHDKMYWYQQDPGMELHLIHYSYGVNSTEKGDLSSESTVSRIRTEHFPLTLESARPSHTSQYLCASTPRVGDRAFFGQGTRLTVV.

Many counts were recorded for this clonotype. The chain links TRBV19 to TRBJ1-1; the match to TRBD1 covers 11 bases. From germline, CDR1 is LNHDA and CDR2 SQIVND (reference sequence). Losses at the gene ends were 3 bases for V and 5 bases for J; bases not matched to a gene: 2. The CDR3 is 14 residues long. The CDR3 region has the DNA TGTGCCAGTAGTATGTGGGACAGGGGGACTGAAGCTTTCTTT. It encodes CASSMWDRGTEAFF.

The chain recombines TRBV20-1 with TRBJ2-1; 8 nucleotides line up with TRBD2. The CDR3 runs 15 residues. The germline V gene has CDR1 DFQATT and CDR2 SNEGSKA (reference sequence). J lost 7 bases, V lost 6 bases, and 14 bases had no gene match. CDR3 bases: TGCAGTGCCCAAGAGGGGACTAGTGGCTGGAATGAGCAGTTCTTC. Translated, it gives CSAQEGTSGWNEQFF.

The chain uses TRBV6-4 and TRBJ2-7; 7 nucleotides match TRBD1. J lost 1 base, V lost 5 bases, and 11 bases had no gene match. CDR3 length: 16 amino acids. The germline V gene encodes CDR1 MRHNA and CDR2 SNTAGT. CDR3 sequence reads: CASSHDPTGVSYEQYF. For the CDR3, the DNA is TGTGCCAGCAGTCACGACCCCACAGGGGTGTCCTACGAGCAGTACTTC.

The chain combines TRBV12-3 or TRBV12-4 with TRBJ2-2; 9 bases line up with TRBD2. This CDR3 is built from 16 residues. V lost 2 bases and J lost 7; bases outside the gene matches: 8. The chain's CDR3 is CASSLLAGGLGGELFF. The CDR3 bases are TGTGCCAGCAGTTTATTGGCGGGGGGGCTAGGCGGGGAGCTGTTTTTT.

This clonotype was seen at least ten times. This rearrangement joins TRBV5-1 to TRBJ2-1, with D unresolved. Deletions cut 0 bases from V and 9 bases from J, with 10 bases between. CDR1 and CDR2 from the germline V gene are SGHRS and YFSETQ. The CDR3 sequence is 13 residues long. CDR3 nucleotide sequence: TGCGCCAGCAGCTTGGAACAGTCGAGTGAGCAGTTCTTC. Translated, it gives CASSLEQSSEQFF.

This clonotype was recorded at least ten times. The V and J genes are TRBV12-3 or TRBV12-4 and TRBJ2-3, with unresolved D. This CDR3 spans 13 amino acids. The V and J ends lost 3 bases and 4 bases respectively, with 8 bases between them. The CDR3 nucleotides are TGTGCCAGCAGTTTGTTTGGGGCAGATACGCAGTATTTT. This sequence encodes CASSLFGADTQYF.

This clonotype was seen a handful of times. The chain links TRBV6-5 to TRBJ1-2; the D gene is possibly TRBD1 (6 bases). Germline V lookup: CDR1 MNHEY, CDR2 SVGAGI. The length of the CDR3 is 12 residues. The V and J ends lost 10 bases and 4 bases respectively, with 13 bases between them. CDR3: CATSQGPYGYTF. The CDR3 nucleotides read TGTGCCACCTCACAGGGACCCTATGGCTACACCTTC.

The J gene is TRBJ2-7, the V gene TRBV7-6, with a tentative D call TRBD2 (5 bases). V was cut by 5 bases and J by 7 bases, with 12 bases left in between. Germline assignment: CDR1 SGHVS and CDR2 FNYEAQ. The CDR3 is 12 residues long. The CDR3 DNA follows: TGTGCCAGCAGCATGTCGTCGGGGGAGCAGTACTTC. This gives the protein CASSMSSGEQYF.

V and J are TRBV3-1 and TRBJ1-6; 8 nucleotides agree with TRBD1. The junction had 4 bases not matched to a gene; V was cut back by 5 bases and J by 7 bases. CDR3 length equals 14 residues. From germline, CDR1 is LGHDT and CDR2 YNNKEL (reference sequence). CDR3 sequence reads: CASSWTGLNSPLHF. The CDR3 bases are TGTGCCAGCAGCTGGACAGGGCTAAATTCACCCCTCCACTTT.

The chain couples TRBV5-1 to TRBJ2-5; D possibly corresponds to TRBD2 (5 bases). Per germline, CDR1 SGHRS and CDR2 YFSETQ. This CDR3 has 15 amino acids. V lost 0 bases, J lost 2 bases, and 11 bases lay in between. As DNA, the CDR3 is TGCGCCAGCAGCTTGGCGGGAATTATGCAAGAGACCCAGTACTTC. This encodes CASSLAGIMQETQYF.

The chain employs TRBV10-3 and TRBJ2-1, with 10 bases that match TRBD1. Looked up from germline, CDR1 is ENHRY and CDR2 is SYGVKD. V shed 7 bases, J shed 1 base, and the junction held 4 bases outside the gene matches. This CDR3 contains 15 residues. The CDR3 loop is CAINGQGVSYNEQFF. The CDR3, as DNA: TGTGCCATCAATGGACAGGGGGTTTCCTACAATGAGCAGTTCTTC.

This clonotype was seen many times. This chain joins TRBV12-3 or TRBV12-4 and TRBJ1-1; D might be TRBD1 (6 bases). The CDR3 runs 14 residues. V lost 6 bases, J lost 0 bases, and 11 bases lay in between. The CDR3 loop is CASRPDRLNTEAFF. CDR3 sequence (DNA): TGTGCCAGCAGGCCTGACAGGTTGAACACTGAAGCTTTCTTT.

There are many counts of this clonotype. The rearrangement uses TRBV5-1 and TRBJ2-3; weak D call: TRBD2 (5 bases). The germline V and J ends were trimmed by 6 bases and 4 bases, with 12 bases remaining between them. This CDR3 has 13 residues. Germline values: CDR1 SGHRS, CDR2 YFSETQ. The CDR3 loop is CASNAGEPDTQYF. The CDR3, as DNA: TGCGCCAGCAACGCGGGCGAACCAGATACGCAGTATTTT. The whole variable domain, remainder taken from reference TRBV5-1 and TRBJ2-3, is KAGVTQTPRYLIKTRGQQVTLSCSPISGHRSVSWYQQTPGQGLQFLFEYFSETQRNKGNFPGRFSGRQFSNSRSEMNVSTLELGDSALYLCASNAGEPDTQYFGPGTRLTVL.

The genes are TRBV20-1 and TRBJ2-1; a possible D gene is TRBD2 (5 bases). The V gene's germline CDR1 is DFQATT and CDR2 SNEGSKA (reference sequence). CDR3 length equals 13 residues. V was trimmed by 6 bases and J by 7 bases, leaving 16 bases between them. The CDR3 DNA reads as TGCAGTGCCGGAGAAGGAGGCGTGAATGAGCAGTTCTTC. It yields the protein CSAGEGGVNEQFF.

This clonotype occurred a few times. V is TRBV5-6 and J is TRBJ2-1; D call uncertain. The CDR3 sequence is 11 residues long. Trimming pared 3 bases from V and 8 bases from J, leaving 6 bases between. Germline values: CDR1 SGHDT, CDR2 YYEEEE. In DNA form, the CDR3 reads TGTGCCAGCAGCTCCGGGTATGAGCAGTTCTTC. It is translated as CASSSGYEQFF.

The table lists this clonotype with a few counts. This chain joins TRBV6-6 and TRBJ1-1, with D uncertain. Germline CDR1 and CDR2: MNHNY and SVGAGI (reference sequence). The germline V and J ends were trimmed by 7 bases and 1 base, with 10 bases remaining between them. The CDR3 extends over 13 amino acids. The chain's CDR3 is CASTLAENTEAFF. As DNA, the CDR3 is TGTGCCAGCACCTTGGCTGAGAACACTGAAGCTTTCTTT.

This clonotype turned up a few times. This sequence joins TRBV12-3 or TRBV12-4 and TRBJ2-2, with 9 positions matching TRBD1. The CDR3 consists of 16 residues. The V gene end was trimmed by 3 bases and the J gene end by 5 bases; junction bases not matched to a gene: 7. The CDR3 DNA reads as TGTGCCAGCAGTTTGACAGGGGGACGTATAACCGGGGAGCTGTTTTTT. Translating gives CASSLTGGRITGELFF.